This T cell receptor (beta chain) was obtained from a study of blood T cell repertoires in COVID-19. Data came from immunoSEQ multiplex PCR; TCRdb stores just in-frame clones and leaves some out. The table has about 50,000 clones, over 90% seen once; the top ten hold around 4.3%. The V segment lost 6 bases and the J segment 7 bases; nucleotides outside the gene matches: 9. This CDR3 is 13 amino acids long. CDR1 is SQVTM, CDR2 ANQGSEA, per germline. This clonotype was obtained from a man aged 45-65 years with active COVID-19. The chain recombines TRBV29-1 with TRBJ1-5; 7 nucleotides line up with TRBD1. Sequencing used peripheral blood. The CDR3 loop reads CSVGDRANQPQHF. The CDR3 DNA follows: TGCAGCGTGGGCGACAGGGCCAACCAGCCCCAGCATTTT.